Listed here is a single T cell receptor beta chain. Its cognate antigen is unknown. The data were obtained in a study of T cell responses to AZD1222 COVID-19 vaccine. The protocol was immunoSEQ multiplex PCR, while the TCRdb copy is restricted to in-frame clones and leaves out a portion. In the table there are more than 95,000 clones, approximately 87% of which are singletons. Whole-study findings and limits: Just 5 to 7 people given AZD1222 tested seropositive at baseline. Most donors were white British and more were female, and clonal diversity was possibly underestimated.

The V gene lost 4 bases and the J gene lost 6 bases, with 10 bases spanning the gap. The germline CDR1 and CDR2 sequences are SGHRS and YFSETQ. This CDR3 is 13 amino acids long. The material sequenced was peripheral blood, taken on day 0 of AZD1222 vaccination. The V and J genes are TRBV5-1 and TRBJ2-2; D gene ambiguous. This sequence originates from an adult in good health. The CDR3 protein is CASSLRTAGELFF. Here the CDR3 DNA reads TGCGCCAGCAGCCTGAGGACGGCCGGGGAGCTGTTTTTT.